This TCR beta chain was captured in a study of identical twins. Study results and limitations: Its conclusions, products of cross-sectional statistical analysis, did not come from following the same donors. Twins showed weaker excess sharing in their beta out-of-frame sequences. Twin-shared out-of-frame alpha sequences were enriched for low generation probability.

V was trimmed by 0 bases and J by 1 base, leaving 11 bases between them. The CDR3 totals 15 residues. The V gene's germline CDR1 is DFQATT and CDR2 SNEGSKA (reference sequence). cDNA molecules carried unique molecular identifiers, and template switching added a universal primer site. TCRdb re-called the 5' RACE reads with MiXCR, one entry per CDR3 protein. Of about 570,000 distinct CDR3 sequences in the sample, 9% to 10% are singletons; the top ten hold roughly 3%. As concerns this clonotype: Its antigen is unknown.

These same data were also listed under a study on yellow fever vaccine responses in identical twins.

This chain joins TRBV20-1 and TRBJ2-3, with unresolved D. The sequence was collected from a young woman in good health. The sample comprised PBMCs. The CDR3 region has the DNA TGCAGTGCTAGAGATTCGGCCACAGGCACAGATACGCAGTATTTT. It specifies CSARDSATGTDTQYF.